This T cell receptor beta chain is from a study of cytotoxic CD8 clonotypes in ibrutinib-treated CLL. Clones were sequenced by immunoSEQ multiplex PCR, and TCRdb holds only the in-frame ones, with some missing. The sample lists more than 8,500 clones, approximately 60% occurring once. This clonotype originated in a human donor with chronic lymphocytic leukemia. This material consisted of PBMCs, taken before ibrutinib treatment.

This CDR3 is CASSQERSGGAGEQFF. CDR3 nucleotides: TGCGCCAGCAGCCAAGAGAGGTCCGGGGGGGCCGGTGAGCAGTTCTTC. J is TRBJ2-1 and V is TRBV4-1, with TRBD2 matching 8 bases. The V gene's germline CDR1 is MGHRA and CDR2 YSYEKL. With 0 bases clipped from V and 9 bases from J, the junction kept 10 bases outside the gene matches. This CDR3 is built from 16 residues.